This paragraph covers one TCR beta chain sequence. Its antigen is not known. The CDR3 contains 15 residues. Germline V lookup: CDR1 DFQATT, CDR2 SNEGSKA (reference sequence). The ends lost 0 bases at V and 4 bases at J; junction bases unmatched: 5. This sample stems from a study of blood T cells in healthy people across ages. Study-wide points: The study regarded diversity estimates from one million T cells as underestimates.

A sample-barcoded 5' primer and a J-beta primer mix were used in a second PCR of roughly 6 to 11 cycles. In TCRdb, the 5' RACE reads were re-called with MiXCR into one record per CDR3 protein. The sample carries more than 500,000 distinct CDR3 sequences, approximately 30% recorded once. The sample was blood. The chain is built from TRBV20-1 and TRBJ2-5, with 10 bases aligning to TRBD2. The receptor's source is an older woman in good health. CDR3 region: CSARDFASGGETQYF. Here the CDR3 DNA reads TGCAGTGCTAGAGATTTTGCTAGCGGGGGAGAGACCCAGTACTTC.